This record concerns one T cell receptor beta chain sequence. Its specificity is unknown. These data come from a study of T cells in tuberculosis. Study results and caveats: A GMM-specific repertoire classifier reached about 89% accuracy, AUROC 0.85 to 0.95. Smaller alpha distances in active tuberculosis partly reflected shorter CDR3-alpha lengths.

Tuberculosis was confirmed by positive sputum smear and/or M. tuberculosis culture. Each clinical donor contributed on average around 100,000 T cells from unsorted cryopreserved PBMC. Sequenced by immunoSEQ multiplex PCR; TCRdb stores in-frame clones only, minus some. The repertoire holds about 9,200 clones, with 94% as singletons. Germline loops: CDR1 SEHNR, CDR2 FQNEAQ (reference sequence). This CDR3 contains 15 residues. Trimming at V came to 5 bases and at J to 4 bases, leaving 7 bases not matched to a gene. J is TRBJ2-1 and V is TRBV7-9; the match to TRBD2 covers 8 bases. This receptor was identified in an adult with tuberculosis. The sequenced sample consisted of PBMCs. CDR3 loop: CASSRSGRAYNEQFF. The DNA of the CDR3 is TGTGCCAGCAGCCGAAGCGGGAGAGCATACAATGAGCAGTTCTTC. Complete variable domain (other parts from reference TRBV7-9 and TRBJ2-1): DTGVSQNPRHKITKRGQNVTFRCDPISEHNRLYWYRQTLGQGPEFLTYFQNEAQLEKSRLLSDRFSAERPKGSFSTLEIQRTEQGDSAMYLCASSRSGRAYNEQFFGPGTRLTVL.